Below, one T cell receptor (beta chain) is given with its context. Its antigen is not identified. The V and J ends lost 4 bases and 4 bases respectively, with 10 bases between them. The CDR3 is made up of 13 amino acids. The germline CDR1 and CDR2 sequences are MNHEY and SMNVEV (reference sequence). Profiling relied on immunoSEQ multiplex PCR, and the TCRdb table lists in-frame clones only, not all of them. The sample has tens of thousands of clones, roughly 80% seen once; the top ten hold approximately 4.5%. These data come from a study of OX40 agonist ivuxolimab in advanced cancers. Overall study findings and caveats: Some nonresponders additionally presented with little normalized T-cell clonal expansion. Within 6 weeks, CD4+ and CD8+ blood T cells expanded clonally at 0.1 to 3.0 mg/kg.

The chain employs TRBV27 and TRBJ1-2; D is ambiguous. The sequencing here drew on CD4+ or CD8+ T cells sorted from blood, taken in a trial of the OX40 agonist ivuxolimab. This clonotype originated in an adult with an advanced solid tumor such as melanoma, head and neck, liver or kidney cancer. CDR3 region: CASSWNPGYGYTF. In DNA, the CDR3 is TGTGCCAGCAGTTGGAATCCCGGCTATGGCTACACCTTC.